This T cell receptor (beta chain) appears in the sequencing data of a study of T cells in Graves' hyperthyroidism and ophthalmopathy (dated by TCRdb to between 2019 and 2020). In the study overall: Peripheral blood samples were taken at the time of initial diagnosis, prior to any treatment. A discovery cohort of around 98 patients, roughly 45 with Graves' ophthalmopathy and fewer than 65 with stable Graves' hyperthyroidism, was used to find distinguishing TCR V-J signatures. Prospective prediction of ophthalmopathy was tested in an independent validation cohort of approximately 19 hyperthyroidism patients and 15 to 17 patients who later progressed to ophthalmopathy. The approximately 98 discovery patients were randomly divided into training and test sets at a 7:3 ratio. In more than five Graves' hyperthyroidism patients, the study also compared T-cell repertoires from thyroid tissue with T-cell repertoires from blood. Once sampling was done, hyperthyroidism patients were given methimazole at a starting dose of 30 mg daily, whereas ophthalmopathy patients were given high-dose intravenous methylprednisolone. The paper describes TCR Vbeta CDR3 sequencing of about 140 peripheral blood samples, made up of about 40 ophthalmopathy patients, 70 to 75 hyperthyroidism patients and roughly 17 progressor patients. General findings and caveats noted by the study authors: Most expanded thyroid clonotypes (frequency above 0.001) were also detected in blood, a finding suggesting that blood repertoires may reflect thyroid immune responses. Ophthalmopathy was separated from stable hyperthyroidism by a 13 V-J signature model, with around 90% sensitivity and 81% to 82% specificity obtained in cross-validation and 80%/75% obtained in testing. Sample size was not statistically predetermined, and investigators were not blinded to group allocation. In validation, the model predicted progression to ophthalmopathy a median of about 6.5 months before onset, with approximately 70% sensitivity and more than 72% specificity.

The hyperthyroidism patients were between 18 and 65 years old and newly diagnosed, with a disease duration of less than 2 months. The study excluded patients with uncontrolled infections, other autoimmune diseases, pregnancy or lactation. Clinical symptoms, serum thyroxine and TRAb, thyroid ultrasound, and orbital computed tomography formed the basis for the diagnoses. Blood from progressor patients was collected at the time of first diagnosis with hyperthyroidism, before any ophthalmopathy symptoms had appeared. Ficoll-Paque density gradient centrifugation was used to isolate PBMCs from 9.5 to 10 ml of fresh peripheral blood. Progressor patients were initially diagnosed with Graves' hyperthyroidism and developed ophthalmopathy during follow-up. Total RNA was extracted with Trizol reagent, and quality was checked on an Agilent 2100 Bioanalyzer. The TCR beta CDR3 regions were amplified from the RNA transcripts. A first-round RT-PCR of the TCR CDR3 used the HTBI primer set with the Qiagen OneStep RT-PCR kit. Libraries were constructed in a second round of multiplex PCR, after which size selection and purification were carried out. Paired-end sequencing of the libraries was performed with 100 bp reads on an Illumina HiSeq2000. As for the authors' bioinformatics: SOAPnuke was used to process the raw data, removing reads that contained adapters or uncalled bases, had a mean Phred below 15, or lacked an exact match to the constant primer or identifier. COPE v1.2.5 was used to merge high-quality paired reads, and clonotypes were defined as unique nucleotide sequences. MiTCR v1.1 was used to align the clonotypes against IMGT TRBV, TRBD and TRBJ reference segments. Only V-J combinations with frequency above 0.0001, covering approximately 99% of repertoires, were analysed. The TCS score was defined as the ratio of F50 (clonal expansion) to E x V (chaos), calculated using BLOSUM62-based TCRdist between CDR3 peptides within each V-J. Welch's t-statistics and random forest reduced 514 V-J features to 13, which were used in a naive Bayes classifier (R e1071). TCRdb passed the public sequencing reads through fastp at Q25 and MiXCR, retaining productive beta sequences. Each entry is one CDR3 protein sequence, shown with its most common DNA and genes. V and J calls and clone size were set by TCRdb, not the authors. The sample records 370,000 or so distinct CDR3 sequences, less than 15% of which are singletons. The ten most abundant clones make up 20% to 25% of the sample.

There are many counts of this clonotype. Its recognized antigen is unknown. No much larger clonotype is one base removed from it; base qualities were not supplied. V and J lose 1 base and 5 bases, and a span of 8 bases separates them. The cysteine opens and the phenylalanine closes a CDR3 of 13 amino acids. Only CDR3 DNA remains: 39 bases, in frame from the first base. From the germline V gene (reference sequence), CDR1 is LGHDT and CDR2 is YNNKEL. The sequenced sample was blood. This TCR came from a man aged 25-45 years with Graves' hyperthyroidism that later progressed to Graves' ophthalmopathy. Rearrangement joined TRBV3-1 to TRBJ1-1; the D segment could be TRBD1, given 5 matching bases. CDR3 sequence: CASSQAGKTEAFF. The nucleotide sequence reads TGTGCCAGCAGCCAAGCAGGGAAGACTGAAGCTTTCTTT.